This T cell receptor (beta chain) is drawn from a study of blood T cell repertoires in COVID-19. Study-wide background: Donors in the United States, Italy and Spain gave samples during acute or convalescent COVID-19. From T cells, B-cell-depleted T cells, or PBMCs came the material, which was cDNA or gDNA.

Trimming removed 6 bases from V and 6 bases from J, with 21 bases in between. The germline CDR1 and CDR2 sequences are SGHTA and FQGNSA. This CDR3 is 17 amino acids long. Original processing methods: The authors estimated nucleated cell counts from reference gene primer amplification. The protocol was immunoSEQ multiplex PCR, while the TCRdb copy is restricted to in-frame clones and leaves out a portion. For V, J and clone size, that table is used; D and trimming come from the DNA. This table has fewer than 120,000 clones, over 65% appearing once. This sequence was found in a woman aged 80 or over with acute or convalescent COVID-19. What was sequenced was peripheral blood. V is TRBV7-2 and J is TRBJ1-6, with a tentative D call TRBD1 (6 bases). In nucleotides, the CDR3 is TGTGCCAGCAGAGGGGGAGAGGGGCAAGGGTTTAATTCACCCCTCCACTTT. Its translation: CASRGGEGQGFNSPLHF.